These 14 T cell receptor beta chains were sequenced from one sample in a study of early T cells in non-severe SARS-CoV-2 infection. TCRdb re-called the 5' RACE reads with MiXCR, one entry per CDR3 protein. The sample has 65,000 to 75,000 distinct CDR3 sequences; around 10% are singletons. The sample taken for sequencing was whole blood. The receptor set was obtained from an adult who was a healthcare worker with PCR-confirmed SARS-CoV-2 infection or an uninfected control (not recorded which).

This clonotype came up many times. V gene TRBV18 combines with J gene TRBJ1-2; 11 nucleotides line up with TRBD1. This CDR3 contains 13 residues. Germline CDR1 reads KGHSH; CDR2 reads LQKENI. V was pared by 3 bases and J by 8 bases, with 2 bases of the junction left unmatched. The CDR3, as DNA: TGTGCCAGCTCACCTGGACAGGGGGCAGGCTACACCTTC. Translated, it gives CASSPGQGAGYTF. The entire variable domain, with the rest obtained from reference TRBV18 and TRBJ1-2, is as follows: NAGVMQNPRHLVRRRGQEARLRCSPMKGHSHVYWYRQLPEEGLKFMVYLQKENIIDESGMPKERFSAEFPKEGPSILRIQQVVRGDSAAYFCASSPGQGAGYTFGSGTRLTVV.

This chain joins TRBV5-1 and TRBJ1-5; TRBD1 might be the D (6 bases). V was cut by 5 bases and J by 4 bases, with 13 bases left in between. In germline, CDR1 is SGHRS, CDR2 YFSETQ. The CDR3 runs 14 residues. For the CDR3, the DNA is TGCGCCAGCAGTCTGGGGGCAAGGAATCAGCCCCAGCATTTT. Amino acids: CASSLGARNQPQHF.

This chain joins TRBV12-3 or TRBV12-4 and TRBJ1-1, with no clear D. Trimming cost V 10 bases and J 7 bases, with 16 bases left between them. CDR3 length: 12 residues. The CDR3 region is CATLLGGVEAFF. CDR3 nucleotides: TGTGCCACCCTCCTCGGCGGTGTTGAAGCTTTCTTT.

This clonotype was seen a few times. V gene TRBV6-1 combines with J gene TRBJ1-3; D is uncertain. CDR3 length equals 14 residues. CDR1 is MNHNS and CDR2 is SASEGT in the germline V gene. The ends were cut back, 6 bases at V and 2 bases at J, with 11 bases in the middle. The CDR3: CASSLTDTGNTIYF. The DNA for the CDR3 is TGTGCCAGCAGCCTGACCGACACTGGAAACACCATATATTTT.

V gene TRBV9 combines with J gene TRBJ1-1, with D perhaps TRBD1 (5 bases). Trimming took off 6 bases at V and 4 bases at J, with 16 bases between the two ends. The CDR3 spans 14 residues. CDR1 SGDLS and CDR2 YYNGEE come from the germline V gene. CDR3 region: CASNPGHVGTEAFF. CDR3 DNA: TGTGCCAGCAACCCAGGGCACGTCGGCACTGAAGCTTTCTTT.

Ten or more counts support this clonotype. The chain combines TRBV2 with TRBJ2-1, with no clear D. Trimming stripped 6 bases from V and 5 bases from J, with 17 bases between. CDR1 is SNHLY and CDR2 is FYNNEI in the germline V gene. The CDR3 is 15 residues long. Here the CDR3 reads CASRADGPINNEQFF. The CDR3 nucleotides read TGTGCCAGCAGGGCCGATGGCCCGATAAACAATGAGCAGTTCTTC.

This clonotype came up many times. The V and J genes are TRBV11-2 and TRBJ2-1, with 11 bases aligning to TRBD2. CDR3 length: 16 residues. Germline CDR1 SGHAT, CDR2 FQNNGV. J was trimmed by 5 bases and V by 1 base; bases with no gene match: 4. This CDR3 reads CASSLVPLAGDNEQFF. In nucleotides, the CDR3 is TGTGCCAGCAGCTTAGTTCCACTAGCGGGGGACAATGAGCAGTTCTTC.

This clonotype was detected only a few times. The chain employs TRBV7-9 and TRBJ1-1; no firm D call. CDR1 is SEHNR, CDR2 FQNEAQ, per germline (reference sequence). With 7 bases removed from V and 1 base from J, the gap between germline ends came to 10 bases. This CDR3 is built from 13 residues. CDR3 coding DNA: TGTGCCAGCATTCCGAAGACGAACACTGAAGCTTTCTTT. It is translated as CASIPKTNTEAFF.

This clonotype was seen a few times. The chain's CDR3 is CASTPSRAIPSYEQYF. CDR3 coding DNA: TGTGCCAGTACCCCCTCGCGTGCTATCCCTTCCTACGAGCAGTACTTC. This chain joins TRBV19 and TRBJ2-7; D is undetermined. Germline CDR1 and CDR2: LNHDA and SQIVND (reference sequence). There are 16 residues in the CDR3. The V and J ends lost 7 bases and 1 base respectively, with 20 bases between them.

This clonotype showed up many times. The chain carries TRBV12-5 and TRBJ2-3; no clear D gene. Germline lookup yields CDR1 LGHNT and CDR2 FRNRAP. Deletions cut 3 bases from V and 5 bases from J, with 15 bases between. This CDR3 has 15 amino acids. CDR3 sequence (DNA): TGTGCTAGTGGTTTCCCGACATGGTCCGTAGATACGCAGTATTTT. As protein: CASGFPTWSVDTQYF. The entire variable domain, with the rest obtained from reference TRBV12-5 and TRBJ2-3, is as follows: DARVTQTPRHKVTEMGQEVTMRCQPILGHNTVFWYRQTMMQGLELLAYFRNRAPLDDSGMPKDRFSAEMPDATLATLKIQPSEPRDSAVYFCASGFPTWSVDTQYFGPGTRLTVL.

This clonotype was counted ten times or more. V usage is TRBV2 and J usage is TRBJ2-3, with TRBD2 as a possible D gene (6 bases). Trimming pared 3 bases from V and 2 bases from J, leaving 18 bases between. The V gene's germline CDR1 is SNHLY and CDR2 FYNNEI. The CDR3 sequence is 17 residues long. This CDR3 reads CASSERIRGSFTDTQYF. CDR3 nucleotides: TGTGCCAGCAGTGAGAGGATCCGGGGGTCCTTCACAGATACGCAGTATTTT.

This clonotype came up many times. The chain recombines TRBV6-6 with TRBJ2-1; the match to TRBD2 covers 12 bases. The trim removed 5 bases at V and 4 bases at J, leaving 12 bases unmatched. The CDR3 length is 18 residues. The V gene's germline CDR1 is MNHNY and CDR2 SVGAGI (reference sequence). The CDR3 DNA is TGTGCCAGCAGTCGCCTGAAAACCGGGACTAGCGGGTACAATGAGCAGTTCTTC. Residues: CASSRLKTGTSGYNEQFF.

This clonotype occurred many times. The chain is built from TRBV20-1 and TRBJ2-1; TRBD2 matches at 7 bases. V was clipped by 5 bases and J by 3 bases; unmatched bases: 4. The germline CDR1 and CDR2 sequences are DFQATT and SNEGSKA (reference sequence). The CDR3 runs to 13 residues. This CDR3 reads CSAEGLGYNEQFF. The CDR3, as DNA: TGCAGTGCTGAAGGACTAGGCTACAATGAGCAGTTCTTC.

This clonotype was observed many times. The V gene is TRBV11-3, the J gene TRBJ2-7; 9 bases fit TRBD2. Looked up from germline, CDR1 is SGHNT and CDR2 is YENEEA. V lost 4 bases, J lost 5 bases, and 9 bases stayed unmatched. The CDR3 loop spans 15 amino acids. This CDR3 is CASSYGSGRGHEQYF. Here the CDR3 DNA reads TGTGCCAGCAGCTACGGTAGCGGGAGAGGCCACGAGCAGTACTTC.